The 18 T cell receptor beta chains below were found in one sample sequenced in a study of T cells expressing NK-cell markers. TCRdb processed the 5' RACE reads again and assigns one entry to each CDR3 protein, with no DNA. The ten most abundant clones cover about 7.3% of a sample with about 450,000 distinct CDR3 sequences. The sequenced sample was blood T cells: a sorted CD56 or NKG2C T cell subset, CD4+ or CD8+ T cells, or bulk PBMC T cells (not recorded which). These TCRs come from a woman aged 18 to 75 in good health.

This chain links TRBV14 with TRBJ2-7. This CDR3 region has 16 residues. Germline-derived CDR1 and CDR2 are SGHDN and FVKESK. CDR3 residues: CASSQSVGTSSYEQYF.

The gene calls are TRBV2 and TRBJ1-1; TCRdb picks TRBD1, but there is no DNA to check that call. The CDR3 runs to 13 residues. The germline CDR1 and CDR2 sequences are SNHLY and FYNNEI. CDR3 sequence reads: CASGNTGTTEAFF.

The CDR3 region is CSVVGGDAGTRQYGYTF. The V call is TRBV29-1, the J call TRBJ1-2. The germline V gene has CDR1 SQVTM and CDR2 ANQGSEA. The length of the CDR3 is 17 residues.

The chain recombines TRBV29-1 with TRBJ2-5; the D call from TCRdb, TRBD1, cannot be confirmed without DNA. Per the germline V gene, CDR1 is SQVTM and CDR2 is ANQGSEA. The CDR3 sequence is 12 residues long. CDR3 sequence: CSVPGQTETQYF. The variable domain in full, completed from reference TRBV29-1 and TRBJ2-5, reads SAVISQKPSRDICQRGTSLTIQCQVDSQVTMMFWYRQQPGQSLTLIATANQGSEATYESGFVIDKFPISRPNLTFSTLTVSNMSPEDSSIYLCSVPGQTETQYFGPGTRLLVL.

The CDR3 loop reads CSASSVSKGTDTQYF. The rearrangement links TRBV20-1 to TRBJ2-3; absent DNA, TCRdb's TRBD2 call cannot be checked. Germline values: CDR1 DFQATT, CDR2 SNEGSKA (reference sequence). The CDR3 has 15 residues.

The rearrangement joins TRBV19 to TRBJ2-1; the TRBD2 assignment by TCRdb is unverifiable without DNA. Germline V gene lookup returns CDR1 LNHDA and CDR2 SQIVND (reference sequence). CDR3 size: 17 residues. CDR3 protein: CASSIGLAGGWNNEQFF.

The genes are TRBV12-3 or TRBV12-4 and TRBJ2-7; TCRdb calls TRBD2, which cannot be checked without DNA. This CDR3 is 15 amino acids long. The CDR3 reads CASTILAGSSYEQYF.

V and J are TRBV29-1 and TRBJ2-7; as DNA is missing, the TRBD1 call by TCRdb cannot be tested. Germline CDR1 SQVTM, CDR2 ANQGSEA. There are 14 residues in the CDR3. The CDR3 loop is CSARWPRGPYEQYF.

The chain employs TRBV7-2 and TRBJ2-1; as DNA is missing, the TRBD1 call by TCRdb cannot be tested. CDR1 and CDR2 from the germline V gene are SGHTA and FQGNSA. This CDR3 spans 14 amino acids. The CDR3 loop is CASGAGTGSPEQFF.

This chain's CDR3 is CSGRSEVFADTQYF. This chain connects TRBV20-1 to TRBJ2-3. Germline CDR1 is DFQATT and CDR2 is SNEGSKA (reference sequence). The CDR3 spans 14 residues.

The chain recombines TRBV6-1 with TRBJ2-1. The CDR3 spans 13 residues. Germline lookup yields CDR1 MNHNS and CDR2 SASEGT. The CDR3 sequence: CASRDAPYNEQFF.

The chain's CDR3 is CASSSVLSGTYF. The chain carries TRBV28 and TRBJ1-3; without DNA, the TCRdb call of TRBD1 cannot be checked. The CDR3 has 12 amino acids. CDR1 MDHEN and CDR2 SYDVKM come from the germline V gene.

CDR3 residues: CSAPRRGDEQYF. The chain uses TRBV20-1 and TRBJ2-7; the TCRdb D gene call, TRBD1, has no DNA to confirm it. Germline V gene sequence: CDR1 DFQATT, CDR2 SNEGSKA (reference sequence). The CDR3 is made up of 12 amino acids.

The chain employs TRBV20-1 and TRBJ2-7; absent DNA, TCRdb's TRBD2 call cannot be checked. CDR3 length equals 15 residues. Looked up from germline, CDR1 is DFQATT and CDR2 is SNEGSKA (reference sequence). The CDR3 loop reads CSASRGGVGSYEQYF.

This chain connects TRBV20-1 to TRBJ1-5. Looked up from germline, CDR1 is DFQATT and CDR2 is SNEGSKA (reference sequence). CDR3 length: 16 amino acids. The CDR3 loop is CSARDLGVRSNQPQHF.

CDR3 sequence: CASSQDIGTAYGYTF. This sequence joins TRBV3-1 and TRBJ1-2; the D call from TCRdb, TRBD1, cannot be confirmed without DNA. The V gene's germline CDR1 is LGHDT and CDR2 YNNKEL (reference sequence). The CDR3 covers 15 residues. The variable domain in full, with the rest retrieved from reference TRBV3-1 and TRBJ1-2, is DTAVSQTPKYLVTQMGNDKSIKCEQNLGHDTMYWYKQDSKKFLKIMFSYNNKELIINETVPNRFSPKSPDKAHLNLHINSLELGDSAVYFCASSQDIGTAYGYTFGSGTRLTVV.

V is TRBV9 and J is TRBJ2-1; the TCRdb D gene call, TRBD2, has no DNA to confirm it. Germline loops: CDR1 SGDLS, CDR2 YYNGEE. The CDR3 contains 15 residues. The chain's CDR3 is CASIPGLAGAPEQFF.

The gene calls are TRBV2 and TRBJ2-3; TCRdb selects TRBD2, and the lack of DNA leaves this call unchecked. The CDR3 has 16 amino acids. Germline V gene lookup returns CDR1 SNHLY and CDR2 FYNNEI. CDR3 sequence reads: CASSPLAGGPLDTQYF.